Sequencing of this T cell receptor beta chain was carried out in a study of T-cell memory formation after mild COVID-19. Turning to the study itself: In these data, TCR clusters were largely donor specific.

Worth noting for this clonotype: Antigen specificity is unknown.

The germline V gene has CDR1 SNHLY and CDR2 FYNNEI. The CDR3 is 13 amino acids. Germline trimming cut 1 base from V and 13 bases from J; bases unmatched to any gene: 7. TCRdb used MiXCR to reprocess the 5' RACE reads, holding one entry per CDR3 protein. The table shows approximately 60,000 distinct CDR3 sequences, with approximately 9% occurring only once. General study findings and limits: Cross-reactive memory appears to have joined, as suggested by some responding clones showing up in pre-infection memory. Whereas later expanders leaned CD4+, clones contracting day 15 to 85 showed a balanced CD4/CD8 makeup. CD4+ clones that contracted lay mainly in CM and EM; CD8+ ones lay in EMRA.

Sequencing was done on a sample of PBMCs or a T cell subset sorted from them (not recorded which). The origin of this receptor is a man younger than 35 who had mild COVID-19 (a few samples of this study predate the infection). Cell type and time point are not known. The chain recombines TRBV2 with TRBJ2-7; TRBD2 matches at 10 bases. The CDR3 DNA is TGTGCCAGCAGTGAAGGGCGGCTAGCGGGGGCTTACGTC. Its translation is CASSEGRLAGAYV.